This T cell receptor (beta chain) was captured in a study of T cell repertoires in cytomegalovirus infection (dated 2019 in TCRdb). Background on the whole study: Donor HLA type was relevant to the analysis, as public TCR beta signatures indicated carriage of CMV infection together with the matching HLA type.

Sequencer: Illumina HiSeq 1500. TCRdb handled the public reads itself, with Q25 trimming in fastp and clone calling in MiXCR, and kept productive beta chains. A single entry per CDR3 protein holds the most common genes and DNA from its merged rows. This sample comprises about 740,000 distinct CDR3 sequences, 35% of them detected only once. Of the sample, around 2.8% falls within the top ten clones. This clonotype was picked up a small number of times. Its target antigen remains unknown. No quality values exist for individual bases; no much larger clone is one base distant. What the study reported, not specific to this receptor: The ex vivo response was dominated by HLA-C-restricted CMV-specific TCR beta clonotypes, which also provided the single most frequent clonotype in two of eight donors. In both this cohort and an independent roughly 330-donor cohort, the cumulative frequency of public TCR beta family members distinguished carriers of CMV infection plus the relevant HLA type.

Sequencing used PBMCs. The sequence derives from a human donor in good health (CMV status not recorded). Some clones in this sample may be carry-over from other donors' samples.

The CDR3 protein sequence reads: CASSFYKYEQYF. In nucleotide form, the sequence is TGTGCCAGCAGCTTTTACAAGTACGAGCAGTACTTC. The chain links TRBV7-6 with TRBJ2-7, with no confidently assigned D gene. The V and J ends are trimmed by 3 bases and 4 bases, leaving 7 bases between them. The CDR3, cysteine through phenylalanine, is 12 amino acids long. Solely the CDR3 DNA is kept, with 36 bases framed from the first base. The germline V gene yields SGHVS for CDR1 and FNYEAQ for CDR2. The variable domain in full, with residues beyond the CDR3 obtained from the reference TRBV7-6 and TRBJ2-7 genes, is GAGVSQSPRYKVTKRGQDVALRCDPISGHVSLYWYRQALGQGPEFLTYFNYEAQQDKSGLPNDRFSAERPEGSISTLTIQRTEQRDSAMYRCASSFYKYEQYFGPGTRLTVT.